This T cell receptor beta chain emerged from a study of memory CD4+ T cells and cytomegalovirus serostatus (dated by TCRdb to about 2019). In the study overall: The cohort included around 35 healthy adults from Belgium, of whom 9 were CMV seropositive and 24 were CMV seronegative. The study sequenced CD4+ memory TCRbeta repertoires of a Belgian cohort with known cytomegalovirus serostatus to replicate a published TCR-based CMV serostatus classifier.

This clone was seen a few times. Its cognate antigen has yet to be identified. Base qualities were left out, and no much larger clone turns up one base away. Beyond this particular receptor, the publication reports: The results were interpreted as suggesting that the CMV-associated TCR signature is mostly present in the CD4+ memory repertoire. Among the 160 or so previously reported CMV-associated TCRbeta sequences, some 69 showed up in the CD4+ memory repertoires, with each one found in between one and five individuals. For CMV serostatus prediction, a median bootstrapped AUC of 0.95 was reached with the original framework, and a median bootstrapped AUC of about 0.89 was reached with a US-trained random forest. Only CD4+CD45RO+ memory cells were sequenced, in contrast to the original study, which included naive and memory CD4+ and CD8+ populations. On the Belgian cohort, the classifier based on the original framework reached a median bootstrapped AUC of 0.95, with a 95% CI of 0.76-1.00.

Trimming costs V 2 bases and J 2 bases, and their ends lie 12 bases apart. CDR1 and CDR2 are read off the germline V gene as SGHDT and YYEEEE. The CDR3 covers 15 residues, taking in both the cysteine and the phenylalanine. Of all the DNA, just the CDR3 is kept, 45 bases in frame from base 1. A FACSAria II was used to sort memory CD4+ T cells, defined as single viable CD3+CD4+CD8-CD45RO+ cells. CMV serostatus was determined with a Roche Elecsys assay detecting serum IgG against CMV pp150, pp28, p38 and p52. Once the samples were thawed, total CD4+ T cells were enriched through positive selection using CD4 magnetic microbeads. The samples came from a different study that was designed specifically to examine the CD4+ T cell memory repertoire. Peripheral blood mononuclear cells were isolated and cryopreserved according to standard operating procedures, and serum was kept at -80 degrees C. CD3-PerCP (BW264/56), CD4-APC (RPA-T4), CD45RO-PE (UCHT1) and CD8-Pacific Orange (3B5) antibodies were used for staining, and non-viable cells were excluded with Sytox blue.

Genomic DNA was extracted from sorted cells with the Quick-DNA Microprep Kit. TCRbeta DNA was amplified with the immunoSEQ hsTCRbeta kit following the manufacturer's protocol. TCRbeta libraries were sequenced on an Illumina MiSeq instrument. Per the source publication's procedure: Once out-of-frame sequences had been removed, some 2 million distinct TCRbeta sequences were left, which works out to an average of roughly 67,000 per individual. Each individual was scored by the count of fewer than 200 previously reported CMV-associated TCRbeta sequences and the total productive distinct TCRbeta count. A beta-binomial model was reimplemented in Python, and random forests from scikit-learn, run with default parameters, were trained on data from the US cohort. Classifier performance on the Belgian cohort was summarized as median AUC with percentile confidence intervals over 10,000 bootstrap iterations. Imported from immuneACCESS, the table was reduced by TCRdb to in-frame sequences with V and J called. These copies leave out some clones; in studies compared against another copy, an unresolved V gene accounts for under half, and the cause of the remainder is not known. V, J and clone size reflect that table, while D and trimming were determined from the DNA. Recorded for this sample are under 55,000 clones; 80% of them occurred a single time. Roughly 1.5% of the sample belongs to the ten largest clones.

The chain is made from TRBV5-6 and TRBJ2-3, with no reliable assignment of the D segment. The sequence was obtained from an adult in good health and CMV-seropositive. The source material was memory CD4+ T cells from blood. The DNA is TGTGCCAGCAGCTTTCAAGGCTGGGACACAGATACGCAGTATTTT. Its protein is CASSFQGWDTDTQYF. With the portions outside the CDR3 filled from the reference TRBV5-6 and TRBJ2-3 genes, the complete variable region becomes DAGVTQSPTHLIKTRGQQVTLRCSPKSGHDTVSWYQQALGQGPQFIFQYYEEEERQRGNFPDRFSGHQFPNYSSELNVNALLLGDSALYLCASSFQGWDTDTQYFGPGTRLTVL.